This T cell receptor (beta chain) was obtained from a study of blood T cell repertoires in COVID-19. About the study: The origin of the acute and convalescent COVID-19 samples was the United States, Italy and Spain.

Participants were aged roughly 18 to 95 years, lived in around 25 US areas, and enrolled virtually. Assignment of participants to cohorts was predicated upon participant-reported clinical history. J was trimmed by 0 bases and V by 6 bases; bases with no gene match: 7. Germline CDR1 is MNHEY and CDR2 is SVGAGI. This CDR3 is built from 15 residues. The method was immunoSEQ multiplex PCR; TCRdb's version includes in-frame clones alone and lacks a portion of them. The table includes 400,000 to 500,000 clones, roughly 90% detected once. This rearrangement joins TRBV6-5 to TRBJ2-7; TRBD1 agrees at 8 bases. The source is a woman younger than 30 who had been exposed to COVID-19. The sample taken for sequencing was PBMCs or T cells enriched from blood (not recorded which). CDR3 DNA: TGTGCCAGCAGGCCAGACAGGGGAATCTCCTACGAGCAGTACTTC. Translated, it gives CASRPDRGISYEQYF.